Presented here are 13 T cell receptor beta chains from one specimen sequenced in a study of T cell clones after liver transplantation. Using immunoSEQ multiplex PCR, the repertoire was profiled, and TCRdb retains in-frame clones only, with some absent. The data show 98,000 or so clones, roughly 80% seen once. The sequencing used CD4+ T cells from blood, collected before liver transplant. The receptors originated from a human donor who received a liver transplant.

The V and J genes are TRBV5-4 and TRBJ1-1; D is unresolved. Germline CDR1 and CDR2: SGHNT and YYREEE (reference sequence). The CDR3 has 15 residues. Trimming took 2 bases from V and 1 from J, leaving 12 bases between them. CDR3 sequence: CASSFPAHSNTEAFF. The DNA of the CDR3 is TGTGCCAGCAGCTTCCCTGCCCACTCGAACACTGAAGCTTTCTTT.

This chain uses TRBV9 with TRBJ1-2; TRBD1 matches at 8 bases. J gave up 3 bases and V 3 bases, and 7 bases lay outside the gene matches. Germline assignment: CDR1 SGDLS and CDR2 YYNGEE. The CDR3 consists of 15 residues. CDR3 in amino acids: CASSDGDRQYYGYTF. CDR3 nucleotides: TGTGCCAGCAGCGACGGGGACAGGCAGTACTATGGCTACACCTTC.

This clone has just one count. V is TRBV30 and J is TRBJ2-7, with D maybe TRBD1 (5 bases). Germline CDR1 GTSNPN, CDR2 SVGIG (reference sequence). Trimming took 2 bases from V and 1 from J, leaving 9 bases between them. The CDR3 contains 13 residues. This CDR3 reads CAWSRGSSYEQYF. As DNA, the CDR3 is TGTGCCTGGAGTAGGGGCAGTTCCTACGAGCAGTACTTC.

The chain uses TRBV27 and TRBJ2-3; unclear D gene. Germline assignment: CDR1 MNHEY and CDR2 SMNVEV (reference sequence). The CDR3 extends over 16 amino acids. The V and J ends lost 3 bases and 2 bases respectively, with 15 bases between them. The CDR3 here is CASSFSMRHLTDTQYF. CDR3 nucleotide sequence: TGTGCCAGCAGTTTTTCGATGAGGCACCTCACAGATACGCAGTATTTT.

This clone was seen a single time. The chain joins TRBV19 to TRBJ1-2; D gene unclear. The germline V gene encodes CDR1 LNHDA and CDR2 SQIVND (reference sequence). The CDR3 has 13 residues. V was pared by 5 bases and J by 10 bases, with 17 bases between. CDR3 amino acids: CASSLPPHSYYTF. The CDR3 region has the DNA TGTGCCAGTAGTCTCCCCCCCCACAGCTACTACACCTTC.

The J gene is TRBJ1-1, the V gene TRBV11-2; D call uncertain. The germline V gene has CDR1 SGHAT and CDR2 FQNNGV. V was pared by 4 bases and J by 4 bases, with 19 bases between. The CDR3 is 16 residues long. The CDR3 is CASSSELAGRGTEAFF. The CDR3, as DNA: TGTGCCAGCAGCTCGGAGTTGGCCGGCCGGGGCACTGAAGCTTTCTTT. The entire variable domain, with the rest obtained from reference TRBV11-2 and TRBJ1-1, is as follows: EAGVAQSPRYKIIEKRQSVAFWCNPISGHATLYWYQQILGQGPKLLIQFQNNGVVDDSQLPKDRFSAERLKGVDSTLKIQPAKLEDSAVYLCASSSELAGRGTEAFFGQGTRLTVV.

The chain combines TRBV5-8 with TRBJ1-1, with D unclear. V was clipped by 8 bases and J by 3 bases, with 14 bases between them. This CDR3 contains 13 residues. Germline CDR1 SGHTS, CDR2 YDEGEE. The CDR3 spells CARTRASDTEAFF. As DNA, the CDR3 is TGTGCCAGAACCCGTGCGTCAGACACTGAAGCTTTCTTT.

Comments on this clone: This sample includes further DNA sequences coding for the same CDR3. The chain links TRBV2 to TRBJ2-2, with D maybe TRBD1 (6 bases). With 2 bases removed from V and 1 base from J, the gap between germline ends came to 8 bases. Germline-derived CDR1 and CDR2 are SNHLY and FYNNEI. The CDR3 has 15 amino acids. The CDR3 DNA sequence: TGTGCCAGCAGTGAAAGGGGACAGAACACCGGGGAGCTGTTTTTT. Translation: CASSERGQNTGELFF. Variable domain in full (rest from reference TRBV2 and TRBJ2-2): EPEVTQTPSHQVTQMGQEVILRCVPISNHLYFYWYRQILGQKVEFLVSFYNNEISEKSEIFDDQFSVERPDGSNFTLKIRSTKLEDSAMYFCASSERGQNTGELFFGEGSRLTVL.

V usage is TRBV14 and J usage is TRBJ2-3; maybe TRBD2 (7 bases). This CDR3 is built from 15 residues. Trimming took off 2 bases at V and 5 bases at J, with 14 bases between the two ends. CDR1 and CDR2 (germline): SGHDN, FVKESK. The CDR3 sequence: CASSQRGGPVDTQYF. In nucleotides, the CDR3 is TGTGCCAGCAGCCAAAGGGGGGGCCCCGTAGATACGCAGTATTTT.

This clone was seen only a few times. V is TRBV19 and J is TRBJ1-2; no reliable D call. The V end lost 4 bases, the J end lost 5 bases, and 11 bases lay between the germline ends. Germline V gene lookup returns CDR1 LNHDA and CDR2 SQIVND (reference sequence). The CDR3 loop spans 13 amino acids. CDR3 loop: CASSKDWRYGYTF. DNA of the CDR3: TGTGCCAGTAGTAAGGACTGGCGGTATGGCTACACCTTC.

The chain couples TRBV27 to TRBJ2-1; the D gene is possibly TRBD1 (6 bases). The CDR3 is made up of 13 amino acids. The ends were cut back, 6 bases at V and 4 bases at J, with 10 bases in the middle. The V gene's germline CDR1 is MNHEY and CDR2 SMNVEV (reference sequence). DNA of the CDR3: TGTGCCAGCAGGGACAGATTTTACAATGAGCAGTTCTTC. Residues: CASRDRFYNEQFF.

The J gene is TRBJ1-1, the V gene TRBV5-1, with a possible D match to TRBD1 (6 bases). This CDR3 is 16 amino acids long. Per germline, CDR1 SGHRS and CDR2 YFSETQ. V dropped 3 bases and J dropped 2 bases, with 17 bases sitting between them. As DNA, the CDR3 is TGCGCCAGCAGCTATAGCAGACAGGCGGGTAACACTGAAGCTTTCTTT. Its protein product is CASSYSRQAGNTEAFF.

DNA of the CDR3: TGTGCCAGCAAGGGCAGGGGGCATTCCTATGGCTACACCTTC. It codes for CASKGRGHSYGYTF. V gene TRBV6-5 combines with J gene TRBJ1-2; 8 bases are a match to TRBD1. The germline V gene encodes CDR1 MNHEY and CDR2 SVGAGI. Unmatched junction bases numbered 8, after V lost 7 bases and J lost 4 bases. The CDR3 is 14 amino acids.